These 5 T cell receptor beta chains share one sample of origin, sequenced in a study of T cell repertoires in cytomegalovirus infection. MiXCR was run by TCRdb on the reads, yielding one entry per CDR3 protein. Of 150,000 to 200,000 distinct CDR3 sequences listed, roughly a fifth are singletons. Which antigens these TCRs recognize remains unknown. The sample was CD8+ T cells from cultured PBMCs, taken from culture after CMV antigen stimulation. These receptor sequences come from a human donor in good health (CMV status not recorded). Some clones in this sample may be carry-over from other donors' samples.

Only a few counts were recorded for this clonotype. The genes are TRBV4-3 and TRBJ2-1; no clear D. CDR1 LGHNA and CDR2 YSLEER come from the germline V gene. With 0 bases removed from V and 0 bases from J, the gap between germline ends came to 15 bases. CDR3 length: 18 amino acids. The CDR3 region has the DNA TGCGCCAGCAGCCAAGAACCCGGGTCCTCTAGCTCCTACAATGAGCAGTTCTTC. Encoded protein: CASSQEPGSSSSYNEQFF.

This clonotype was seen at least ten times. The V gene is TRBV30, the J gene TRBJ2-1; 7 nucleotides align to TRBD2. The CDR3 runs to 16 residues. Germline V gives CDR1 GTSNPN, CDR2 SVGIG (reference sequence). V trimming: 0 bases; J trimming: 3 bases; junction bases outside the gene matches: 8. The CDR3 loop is CAWSVEGLADYNEQFF. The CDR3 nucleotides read TGTGCCTGGAGTGTAGAGGGGCTAGCGGACTACAATGAGCAGTTCTTC. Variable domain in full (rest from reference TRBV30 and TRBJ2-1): SQTIHQWPATLVQPVGSPLSLECTVEGTSNPNLYWYRQAAGRGLQLLFYSVGIGQISSEVPQNLSASRPQDRQFILSSKKLLLSDSGFYLCAWSVEGLADYNEQFFGPGTRLTVL.

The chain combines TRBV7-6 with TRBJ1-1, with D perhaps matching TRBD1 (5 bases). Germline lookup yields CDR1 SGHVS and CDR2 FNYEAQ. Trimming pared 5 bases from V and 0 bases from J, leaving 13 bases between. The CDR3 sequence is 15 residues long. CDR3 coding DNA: TGTGCCAGCAGCCGGGACGCCCTAATGAACACTGAAGCTTTCTTT. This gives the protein CASSRDALMNTEAFF.

CDR3 sequence (DNA): TGTGCCAGCAGCCAAGCCGACGGCTCAGTTTATAGCAATCAGCCCCAGCATTTT. Its translation: CASSQADGSVYSNQPQHF. The V gene is TRBV4-2, the J gene TRBJ1-5; D is uncertain. Trimming pared 1 base from V and 0 bases from J, leaving 16 bases between. There are 18 residues in the CDR3. Germline V CDR1 and CDR2: LGHNA, YNFKEQ.

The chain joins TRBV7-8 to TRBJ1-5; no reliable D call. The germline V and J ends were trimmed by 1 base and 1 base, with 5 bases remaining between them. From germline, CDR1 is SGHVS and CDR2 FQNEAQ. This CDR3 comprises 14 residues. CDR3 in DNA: TGTGCCAGCAGCTTAGGGCTCAGCAATCAGCCCCAGCATTTT. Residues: CASSLGLSNQPQHF.